Sequencing of this T cell receptor (beta chain) was carried out in a study of T cell repertoires in cytomegalovirus infection. Study in general: Selection of CMV epitopes for the study included recently identified HLA-C-restricted and well-studied HLA-B-restricted ones.

With 5 bases clipped from V and 0 bases from J, the junction kept 13 bases outside the gene matches. This CDR3 contains 18 residues. The V gene's germline CDR1 is MNHEY and CDR2 SMNVEV (reference sequence). TCRdb ran MiXCR on the reads and lists one entry per CDR3 protein. The sample lists some 99,000 distinct CDR3 sequences, about 28% occurring once. With respect to this clonotype: Its specificity is unknown.

The TCR originated in a human donor in good health (CMV status not recorded). Some clones in this sample may be carry-over from other donors' samples. This chain links TRBV27 with TRBJ2-3, with 8 bases matching TRBD1. The starting material was CD8+ T cells from cultured PBMCs, obtained from culture after CMV antigen stimulation. The CDR3 DNA reads as TGTGCCAGCAGTCCGCAGGGGGCAGGTAACCCTAGCACAGATACGCAGTATTTT. This translates into CASSPQGAGNPSTDTQYF.